The entry below gives a single T cell receptor (beta chain) sequence along with its context. The antigen remains undetermined. A much larger clone is a single base away; this may be a read error. The sample is drawn from a study of blood T cells in healthy people across ages. Study results and limitations: More naive CD4+ cells and higher diversity were found in long-lived than in aged donors.

The V end was cut by 7 bases, the J end by 4 bases, with 8 bases between. CDR1 SGHTA and CDR2 FQGNSA come from the germline V gene. The CDR3 loop spans 11 amino acids. It was with a sample-barcoded 5' primer and a J-beta primer mix that a second PCR of about 7 to 12 cycles was run. The template-switch adaptor, which had 12 random nucleotides, put a tag on each cDNA molecule. Each CDR3 protein gets one entry after TCRdb re-called the 5' RACE reads with MiXCR. This table has about 780,000 distinct CDR3 sequences, roughly 46% appearing once. The people who gave samples were healthy Caucasians from Russia, aged roughly 6 to 95. Each sample yielded at least 6 million isolated PBMCs.

The chain carries TRBV7-2 and TRBJ2-7; D not certain. Material: blood. The TCR originated in a man older than 75 in good health. CDR3: CASTQRYEQYF. The CDR3 DNA reads as TGTGCCAGCACCCAGAGGTACGAGCAGTACTTC.